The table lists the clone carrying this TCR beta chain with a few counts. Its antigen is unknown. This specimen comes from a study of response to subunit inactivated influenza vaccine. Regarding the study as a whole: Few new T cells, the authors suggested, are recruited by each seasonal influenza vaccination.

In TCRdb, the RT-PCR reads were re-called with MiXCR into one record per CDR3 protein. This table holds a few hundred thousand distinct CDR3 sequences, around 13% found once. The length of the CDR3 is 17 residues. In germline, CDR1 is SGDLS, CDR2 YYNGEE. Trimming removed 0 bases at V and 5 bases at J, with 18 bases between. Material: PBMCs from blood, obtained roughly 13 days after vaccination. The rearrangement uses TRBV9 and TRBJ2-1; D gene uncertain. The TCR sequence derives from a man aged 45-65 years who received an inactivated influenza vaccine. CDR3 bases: TGTGCCAGCAGCGTAGTCGCGGTTCCTCTCCACGACAATGAGCAGTTCTTC. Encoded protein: CASSVVAVPLHDNEQFF. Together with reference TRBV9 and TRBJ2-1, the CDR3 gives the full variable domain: DSGVTQTPKHLITATGQRVTLRCSPRSGDLSVYWYQQSLDQGLQFLIQYYNGEERAKGNILERFSAQQFPDLHSELNLSSLELGDSALYFCASSVVAVPLHDNEQFFGPGTRLTVL.